Following are 11 T cell receptor beta chains from one sample sequenced in a study of cytomegalovirus exposure and HLA in healthy donors (dated by TCRdb to about 2017). Library preparation was by the immunoSEQ multiplex PCR assay. The multiplex PCR relied on a mix of 60 forward primers for TCR Vbeta segments and 13 reverse primers for TCR Jbeta segments. TCRdb holds this immuneACCESS table with in-frame rearrangements only. Some clones are missing; in checked studies, unresolved V genes explain under half, and the rest has no known cause. This sample holds around 140,000 clones; roughly 79% were observed only once. The ten largest clones take up approximately 1.1% of the sample. Sequencing was done on a sample of PBMCs. The source of these receptors is a male donor in good health and CMV-seronegative.

The sample holds one count of this clone. The rearrangement joins TRBV27 to TRBJ2-3, with TRBD2 matching over 7 bases. The CDR3 contains 14 residues. V lost 5 bases and J lost 1; bases outside the gene matches: 3. Germline values: CDR1 MNHEY, CDR2 SMNVEV (reference sequence). The CDR3 sequence is CASSPAGGTDTQYF. For the CDR3, the DNA is TGTGCCAGCAGTCCCGCGGGGGGCACAGATACGCAGTATTTT.

V usage is TRBV30 and J usage is TRBJ2-7; a weak D match, TRBD2 (5 bases). CDR3 length: 13 amino acids. V was pared by 3 bases and J by 7 bases, with 16 bases between. CDR1 and CDR2 (germline): GTSNPN, SVGIG (reference sequence). In DNA form, the CDR3 reads TGTGCCTGGAGAAGAAGCTCTCCGGGAGAGCAGTACTTC. Residues: CAWRRSSPGEQYF.

V is TRBV7-9 and J is TRBJ2-3, with a weak D call TRBD2 (5 bases). V was trimmed by 1 base and J by 2 bases, leaving 7 bases between them. CDR1 and CDR2 (germline): SEHNR, FQNEAQ (reference sequence). The CDR3 has 14 residues. CDR3 bases: TGTGCCAGCAGCTTAGTGGACTTCACAGATACGCAGTATTTT. It translates to CASSLVDFTDTQYF.

The J gene is TRBJ1-5, the V gene TRBV4-3, with D possibly being TRBD1 (6 bases). The germline V and J ends were trimmed by 0 bases and 5 bases, with 14 bases remaining between them. The CDR3 runs 16 residues. The germline gives CDR1 LGHNA, CDR2 YSLEER. The CDR3 coding sequence is TGCGCCAGCAGCCAAGACGGGAACAGGGTCCATCAGCCCCAGCATTTT. Translation gives CASSQDGNRVHQPQHF.

The V call is TRBV9, the J call TRBJ1-1; 7 positions agree with TRBD1. Germline-derived CDR1 and CDR2 are SGDLS and YYNGEE. Trimming took 4 bases from V and 4 from J; bases not matched to a gene: 4. The CDR3 length is 13 residues. The CDR3 coding sequence is TGTGCCAGCAGCCAGGGGGTGGCCACTGAAGCTTTCTTT. It codes for CASSQGVATEAFF.

The chain's CDR3 is CASSPTGTGGDTQYF. The CDR3 region has the DNA TGTGCCAGCTCGCCCACCGGGACAGGGGGAGATACGCAGTATTTT. This sequence joins TRBV18 and TRBJ2-3; 11 bases match TRBD1. The CDR3 spans 15 residues. V was clipped by 6 bases and J by 5 bases; unmatched bases: 7. CDR1 KGHSH and CDR2 LQKENI come from the germline V gene.

As concerns this clone: The junction departs from germline at one end; a sequencing error may be responsible. V and J are TRBV7-7 and TRBJ2-5; possibly TRBD2 for D (6 bases). Per the germline V gene, CDR1 is SSHAT and CDR2 is FNYEAQ (reference sequence). This CDR3 spans 13 amino acids. CDR3 nucleotide sequence: TGTGCTAGCAGCCCGGGACTCCAAGAGACCCAGTACTTC. Translating gives CASSPGLQETQYF.

The chain employs TRBV9 and TRBJ2-1, with D tentatively TRBD2 (5 bases). Germline CDR1 reads SGDLS; CDR2 reads YYNGEE. This CDR3 comprises 14 residues. V was trimmed by 3 bases and J by 4 bases, leaving 11 bases between them. This chain's CDR3 is CASSGERGYNEQFF. CDR3 bases: TGTGCCAGCAGCGGAGAACGGGGTTACAATGAGCAGTTCTTC. Full variable domain (remainder filled in from reference TRBV9 and TRBJ2-1): DSGVTQTPKHLITATGQRVTLRCSPRSGDLSVYWYQQSLDQGLQFLIQYYNGEERAKGNILERFSAQQFPDLHSELNLSSLELGDSALYFCASSGERGYNEQFFGPGTRLTVL.

The chain is built from TRBV7-2 and TRBJ2-5; TRBD2 is a possible D gene (5 bases). V dropped 2 bases and J dropped 5 bases, with 9 bases sitting between them. The germline V gene has CDR1 SGHTA and CDR2 FQGNSA. The CDR3 totals 13 residues. The CDR3 nucleotides read TGTGCCAGCAGCTTAAGAGAGCGGGAGACCCAGTACTTC. It codes for CASSLRERETQYF.

This clone showed up just a few times. The chain employs TRBV5-6 and TRBJ1-1; 9 positions match TRBD1. Germline-derived CDR1 and CDR2 are SGHDT and YYEEEE. Unmatched junction bases numbered 9, after V lost 4 bases and J lost 11 bases. This CDR3 is 13 amino acids long. CDR3 nucleotides: TGTGCCAGCAGCCCCGGGACAGGGCCGATGGCTTTCTTT. It translates to CASSPGTGPMAFF.

The genes are TRBV6-5 and TRBJ2-7; 7 bases match TRBD1. Germline V lookup: CDR1 MNHEY, CDR2 SVGAGI. This CDR3 has 14 amino acids. Losses at the gene ends were 6 bases for V and 2 bases for J; bases not matched to a gene: 7. The CDR3: CASSILDRPYEQYF. The DNA of the CDR3 is TGTGCCAGCAGCATTTTGGACAGGCCCTACGAGCAGTACTTC.